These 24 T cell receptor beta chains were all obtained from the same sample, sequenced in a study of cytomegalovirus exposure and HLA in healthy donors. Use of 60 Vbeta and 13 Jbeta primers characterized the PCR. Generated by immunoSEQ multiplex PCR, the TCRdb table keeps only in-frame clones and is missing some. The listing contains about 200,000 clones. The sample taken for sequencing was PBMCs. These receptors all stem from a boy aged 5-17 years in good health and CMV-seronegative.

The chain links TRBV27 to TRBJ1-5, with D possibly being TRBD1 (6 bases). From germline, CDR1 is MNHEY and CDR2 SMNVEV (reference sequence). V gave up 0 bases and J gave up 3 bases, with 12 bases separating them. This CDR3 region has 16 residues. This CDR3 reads CASSLSAGANNQPQHF. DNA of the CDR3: TGTGCCAGCAGTTTATCAGCAGGGGCAAACAATCAGCCCCAGCATTTT.

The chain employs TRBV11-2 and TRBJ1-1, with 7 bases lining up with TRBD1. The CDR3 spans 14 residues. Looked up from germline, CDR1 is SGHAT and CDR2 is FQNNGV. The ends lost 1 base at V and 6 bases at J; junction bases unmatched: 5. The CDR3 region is CASSLGQGWAEAFF. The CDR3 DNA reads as TGTGCCAGCAGCTTAGGACAGGGATGGGCTGAAGCTTTCTTT.

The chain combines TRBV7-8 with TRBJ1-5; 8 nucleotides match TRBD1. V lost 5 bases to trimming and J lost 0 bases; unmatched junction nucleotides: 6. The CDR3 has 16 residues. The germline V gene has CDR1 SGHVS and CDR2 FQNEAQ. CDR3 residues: CASSRLTGASNQPQHF. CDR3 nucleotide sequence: TGTGCCAGCAGCAGATTGACAGGGGCTAGCAATCAGCCCCAGCATTTT.

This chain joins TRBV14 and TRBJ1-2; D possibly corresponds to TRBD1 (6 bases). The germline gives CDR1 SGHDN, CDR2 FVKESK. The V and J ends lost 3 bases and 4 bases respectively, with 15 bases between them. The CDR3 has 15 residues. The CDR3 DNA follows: TGTGCCAGCAGCCAGGAAGGCCAGACAGGCTATGGCTACACCTTC. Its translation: CASSQEGQTGYGYTF.

For the CDR3, the DNA is TGTGCCAGCAGCCCCTCCCGAGGGTTCGATCAGCCCCAGCATTTT. Encoded protein: CASSPSRGFDQPQHF. The chain couples TRBV7-9 to TRBJ1-5, with no clear D. The CDR3 contains 15 residues. Germline lookup yields CDR1 SEHNR and CDR2 FQNEAQ (reference sequence). Trimming left V 5 bases short and J 5 bases short, with 16 bases between.

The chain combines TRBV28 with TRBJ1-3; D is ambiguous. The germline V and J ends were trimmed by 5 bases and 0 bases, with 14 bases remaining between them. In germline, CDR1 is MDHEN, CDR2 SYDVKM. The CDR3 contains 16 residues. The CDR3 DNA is TGTGCCAGCAGTGCCATGATCGGGAGCTCTGGAAACACCATATATTTT. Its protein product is CASSAMIGSSGNTIYF.

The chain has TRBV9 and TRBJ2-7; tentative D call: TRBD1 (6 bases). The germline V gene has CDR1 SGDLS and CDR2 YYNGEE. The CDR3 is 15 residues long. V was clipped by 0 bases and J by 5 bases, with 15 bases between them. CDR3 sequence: CASSVGQAMGDEQYF. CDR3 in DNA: TGTGCCAGCAGCGTAGGACAGGCAATGGGCGACGAGCAGTACTTC.

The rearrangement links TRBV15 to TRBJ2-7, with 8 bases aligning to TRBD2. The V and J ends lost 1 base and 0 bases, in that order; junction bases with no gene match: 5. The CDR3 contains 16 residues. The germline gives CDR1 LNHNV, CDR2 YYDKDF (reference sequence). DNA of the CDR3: TGTGCCACCAGCAGAGGGGGGCGGGGGGCCTCCTACGAGCAGTACTTC. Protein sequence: CATSRGGRGASYEQYF.

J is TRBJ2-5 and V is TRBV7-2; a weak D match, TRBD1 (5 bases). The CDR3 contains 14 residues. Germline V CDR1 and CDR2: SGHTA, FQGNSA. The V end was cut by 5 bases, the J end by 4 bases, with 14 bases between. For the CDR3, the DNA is TGTGCCAGCAGCAGGACGGTGGGGCCAGAGACCCAGTACTTC. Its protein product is CASSRTVGPETQYF.

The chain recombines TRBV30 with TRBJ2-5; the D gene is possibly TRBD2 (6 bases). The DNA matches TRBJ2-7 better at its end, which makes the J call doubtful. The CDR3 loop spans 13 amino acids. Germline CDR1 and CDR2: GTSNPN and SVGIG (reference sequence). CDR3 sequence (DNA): TGTGCCTGGAGCTCGGGGGTCTCCTACGAGCAGTACTTC. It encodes CAWSSGVSYEQYF.

This CDR3 is CASSLTGGNTEAFF. The CDR3 DNA reads as TGCGCCAGCAGCTTGACAGGGGGCAACACTGAAGCTTTCTTT. This rearrangement joins TRBV5-1 to TRBJ1-1; 9 bases fit TRBD1. Looked up from germline, CDR1 is SGHRS and CDR2 is YFSETQ. V gave up 1 base and J gave up 2 bases; unmatched junction bases: 0. The CDR3 totals 14 residues.

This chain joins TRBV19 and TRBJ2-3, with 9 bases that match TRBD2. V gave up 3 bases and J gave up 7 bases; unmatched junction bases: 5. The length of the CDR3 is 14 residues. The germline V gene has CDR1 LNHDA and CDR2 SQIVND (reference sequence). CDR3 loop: CASSIGTSRHTQYF. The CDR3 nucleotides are TGTGCCAGTAGTATTGGGACTAGCCGCCATACGCAGTATTTT.

The CDR3 region has the DNA TGTGCCAGCAGTTTCCCCTGGGGTACTCGGGGCTACGAGCAGTACTTC. This gives the protein CASSFPWGTRGYEQYF. This sequence joins TRBV28 and TRBJ2-7, with D possibly being TRBD2 (5 bases). Per germline, CDR1 MDHEN and CDR2 SYDVKM. The CDR3 is 16 amino acids. V shed 3 bases and J shed 3 bases, with 18 bases lying between them.

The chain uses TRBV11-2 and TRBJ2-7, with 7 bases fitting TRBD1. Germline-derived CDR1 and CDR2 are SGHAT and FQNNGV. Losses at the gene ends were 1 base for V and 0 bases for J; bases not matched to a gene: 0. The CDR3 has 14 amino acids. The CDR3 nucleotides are TGTGCCAGCAGCTTAGCAGGGGGCTCCTACGAGCAGTACTTC. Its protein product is CASSLAGGSYEQYF.

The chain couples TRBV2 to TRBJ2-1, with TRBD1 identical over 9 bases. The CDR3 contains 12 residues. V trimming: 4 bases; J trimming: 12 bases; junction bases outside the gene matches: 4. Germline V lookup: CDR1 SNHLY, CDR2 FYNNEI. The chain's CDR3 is CASSGDRVWQFF. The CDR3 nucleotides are TGTGCCAGCAGTGGGGACAGGGTTTGGCAGTTCTTC.

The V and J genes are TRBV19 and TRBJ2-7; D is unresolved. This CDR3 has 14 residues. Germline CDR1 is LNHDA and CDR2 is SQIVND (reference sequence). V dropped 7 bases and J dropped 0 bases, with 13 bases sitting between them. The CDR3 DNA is TGTGCCAGTAAAGCCTTTTATAGCTCCTACGAGCAGTACTTC. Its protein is CASKAFYSSYEQYF.

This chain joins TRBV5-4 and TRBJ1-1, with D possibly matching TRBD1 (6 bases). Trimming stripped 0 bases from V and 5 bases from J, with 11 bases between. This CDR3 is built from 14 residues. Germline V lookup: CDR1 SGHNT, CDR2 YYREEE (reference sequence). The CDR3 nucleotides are TGTGCCAGCAGCTTGGCGGCAGGGGAGACTGAAGCTTTCTTT. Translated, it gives CASSLAAGETEAFF.

CDR3 region: CASSSPGGTGELFF. DNA of the CDR3: TGTGCCAGCAGTTCCCCAGGGGGCACCGGGGAGCTGTTTTTT. V is TRBV6-5 and J is TRBJ2-2, with 7 bases identical to TRBD1. CDR3 length: 14 residues. CDR1 MNHEY and CDR2 SVGAGI come from the germline V gene. J was trimmed by 4 bases and V by 4 bases; bases with no gene match: 3.

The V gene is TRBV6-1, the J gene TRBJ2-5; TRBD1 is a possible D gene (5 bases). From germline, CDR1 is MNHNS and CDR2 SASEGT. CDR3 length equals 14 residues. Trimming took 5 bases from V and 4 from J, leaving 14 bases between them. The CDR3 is CASSNLEGAETQYF. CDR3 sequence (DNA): TGTGCCAGCAGTAACTTAGAAGGGGCAGAGACCCAGTACTTC.

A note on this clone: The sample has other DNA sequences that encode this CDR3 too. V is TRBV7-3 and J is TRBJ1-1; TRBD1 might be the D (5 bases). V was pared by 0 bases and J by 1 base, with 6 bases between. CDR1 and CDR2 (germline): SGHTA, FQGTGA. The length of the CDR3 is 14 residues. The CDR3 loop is CASSLTGENTEAFF. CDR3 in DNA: TGTGCCAGCAGCTTAACAGGGGAGAACACTGAAGCTTTCTTT. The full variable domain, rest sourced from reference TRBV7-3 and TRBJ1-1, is GAGVSQTPSNKVTEKGKYVELRCDPISGHTALYWYRQSLGQGPEFLIYFQGTGAADDSGLPNDRFFAVRPEGSVSTLKIQRTERGDSAVYLCASSLTGENTEAFFGQGTRLTVV.

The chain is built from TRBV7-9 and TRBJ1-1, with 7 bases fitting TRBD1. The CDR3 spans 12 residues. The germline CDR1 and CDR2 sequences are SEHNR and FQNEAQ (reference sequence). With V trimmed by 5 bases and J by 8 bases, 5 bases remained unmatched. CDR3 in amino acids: CASSPRQGEAFF. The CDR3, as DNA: TGTGCCAGCAGCCCCAGACAGGGCGAAGCTTTCTTT.

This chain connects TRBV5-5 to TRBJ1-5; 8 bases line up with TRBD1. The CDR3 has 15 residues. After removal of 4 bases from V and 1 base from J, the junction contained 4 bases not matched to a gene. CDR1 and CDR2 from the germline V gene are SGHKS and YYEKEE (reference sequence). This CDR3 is CASSRAGGSNQPQHF. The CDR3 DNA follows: TGTGCCAGCAGCCGGGCAGGGGGCAGCAATCAGCCCCAGCATTTT.

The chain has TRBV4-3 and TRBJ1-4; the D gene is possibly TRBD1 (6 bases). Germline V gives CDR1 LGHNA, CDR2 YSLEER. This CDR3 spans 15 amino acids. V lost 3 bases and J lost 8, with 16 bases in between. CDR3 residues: CASSHEQGRREKLFF. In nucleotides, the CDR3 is TGCGCCAGCAGCCATGAACAGGGACGGAGGGAAAAACTGTTTTTT.

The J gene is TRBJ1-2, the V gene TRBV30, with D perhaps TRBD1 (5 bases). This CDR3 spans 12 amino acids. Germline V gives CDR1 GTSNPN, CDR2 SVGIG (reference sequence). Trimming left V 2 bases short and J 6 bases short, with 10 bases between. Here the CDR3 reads CAWSRRGDGYTF. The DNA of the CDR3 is TGTGCCTGGAGTAGGCGGGGCGATGGCTACACCTTC.